This T cell receptor beta chain originates from a study of neoadjuvant anti-PD-1 for oral cavity cancer. Study context: Patients mostly received three to four biweekly nivolumab doses at 3 mg/kg before surgery.

Concerning this clone itself: Its antigen is as yet unknown. One end of the junction does not line up with germline, which may come from a read error.

Study-wide points: Non-responders to neoadjuvant nivolumab had significantly more clonal PBMC T cells than responders.

Time point in this sample: after neoadjuvant nivolumab, at surgical resection. Some clones are missing from TCRdb's copy, which holds only in-frame ones; the method was immunoSEQ multiplex PCR. This sample carries over 10,000 clones, 70% to 80% of them seen once, and the ten largest clones take around 2.4%. This material consisted of PBMCs, taken after nivolumab (anti-PD-1) treatment. This sequence was found in a person between 40 and 85 years old with oral cavity squamous cell carcinoma.

The CDR3: CASSTWTDLALLF. The CDR3 DNA follows: TGTGCCAGCAGTACCTGGACAGACTTGGCCCTTTTGTTC. The rearrangement uses TRBV6-1 and TRBJ2-7; possible D gene TRBD1, 6 bases. In germline, CDR1 is MNHNS, CDR2 SASEGT. The CDR3 runs to 13 residues.